This T cell receptor beta chain is drawn from a study of CD8+ T cells in alopecia areata. This CDR3 is built from 14 residues. V shed 4 bases and J 4 bases; nucleotides not matched to a gene: 3. Germline CDR1 is SQVTM and CDR2 is ANQGSEA. Isolated RNA was reverse transcribed into cDNA used as the sequencing template. Only in-frame clones appear in the TCRdb table, and some are missing; sequencing was by immunoSEQ multiplex PCR. The table lists 110,000 to 150,000 clones, about three fifths of them singletons. The count of this clone is one. The sequence derives from a human donor with alopecia areata. This specimen consisted of CD4+ T cells sorted from blood, obtained at week 0. The chain combines TRBV29-1 with TRBJ2-6; 8 bases line up with TRBD1. This CDR3 is CSVGQGRGANVLTF. CDR3 DNA: TGCAGCGTTGGACAGGGGCGAGGGGCCAACGTCCTGACTTTC.